The following is a T cell receptor (beta chain) sequence with its context. The data stem from a study of blood T cells in healthy people across ages. A sample-barcoded 5' primer and a J-beta primer mix were used in a second PCR of roughly 7 to 11 cycles. One entry per CDR3 protein, called by TCRdb with MiXCR from the 5' RACE reads. The repertoire has about 500,000 distinct CDR3 sequences, nearly 25% of them found once; the top ten carry less than 9%. These data also featured in a second study, about T cells of mothers and their children. As that study records: Related pairs of mothers and children showed slightly higher, non-significant overlap versus unrelated pairs.

This clonotype was obtained from a boy aged 5-17 years in good health. Material for sequencing was blood.

CDR3 sequence: CASSLAPTTTLGNEQFF. Here the CDR3 DNA reads TGTGCCAGCAGCTTAGCTCCGACCACGACCCTTGGAAATGAGCAGTTCTTC. The chain uses TRBV7-2 and TRBJ2-1; D remains unclear. V was trimmed by 0 bases and J by 7 bases, leaving 19 bases between them. The V gene's germline CDR1 is SGHTA and CDR2 FQGNSA. The CDR3 has 17 residues.